This entry lists 27 T cell receptor beta chains sequenced from one sample in a study of T cell repertoires in cytomegalovirus infection. TCRdb analysed the reads with MiXCR anew, one entry per CDR3 protein. The sample carries around 350,000 distinct CDR3 sequences, less than 20% recorded once. The sample comprised PBMCs. Every receptor here comes from a human donor in good health (CMV status not recorded). Some clones in this sample may be carry-over from other donors' samples.

The rearrangement joins TRBV12-3 or TRBV12-4 to TRBJ2-2, with D possibly called TRBD1 or TRBD2 (5 bases each). Trimming stripped 5 bases from V and 1 base from J, with 17 bases between. This CDR3 is 17 amino acids long. CDR3 region: CASSVSGHRRNTGELFF. CDR3 DNA: TGTGCCAGCAGTGTGTCGGGGCACAGGAGGAACACCGGGGAGCTGTTTTTT.

V is TRBV4-3 and J is TRBJ2-3; TRBD2 matches 8 bases. With 4 bases clipped from V and 4 bases from J, the junction kept 4 bases outside the gene matches. Germline CDR1 reads LGHNA; CDR2 reads YSLEER. CDR3 length: 14 amino acids. The CDR3 spells CASSPRGGPDTQYF. CDR3 in DNA: TGCGCCAGCAGCCCCCGGGGGGGGCCAGATACGCAGTATTTT.

This chain links TRBV20-1 with TRBJ1-5, with no clear D. The germline V gene encodes CDR1 DFQATT and CDR2 SNEGSKA (reference sequence). The V end was cut by 0 bases, the J end by 4 bases, with 7 bases between. This CDR3 is 13 amino acids long. The CDR3 is CSARDFGNQPQHF. CDR3 in DNA: TGCAGTGCTAGAGACTTCGGGAATCAGCCCCAGCATTTT.

Many counts were recorded for this clonotype. This sequence joins TRBV25-1 and TRBJ2-7; unclear D gene. Germline assignment: CDR1 MGHDK and CDR2 SYGVNS. V dropped 3 bases and J dropped 5 bases, with 14 bases sitting between them. CDR3 length equals 14 residues. The CDR3: CASSDVGIRNEQYF. In DNA, the CDR3 is TGTGCCAGCAGTGATGTGGGGATAAGGAACGAGCAGTACTTC.

This clonotype was recorded many times. The chain employs TRBV7-2 and TRBJ1-5, with no clear D. Looked up from germline, CDR1 is SGHTA and CDR2 is FQGNSA. This CDR3 spans 15 amino acids. The V gene lost 1 base and the J gene lost 4 bases, with 11 bases spanning the gap. In DNA, the CDR3 is TGTGCCAGCAGCTTAGGGGTGGGTTATAATCAGCCCCAGCATTTT. It codes for CASSLGVGYNQPQHF. Filled out from reference TRBV7-2 and TRBJ1-5, the complete variable domain reads GAGVSQSPSNKVTEKGKDVELRCDPISGHTALYWYRQSLGQGLEFLIYFQGNSAPDKSGLPSDRFSAERTGGSVSTLTIQRTQQEDSAVYLCASSLGVGYNQPQHFGDGTRLSIL.

A few counts support this clonotype. The gene calls are TRBV6-1 and TRBJ1-4; TRBD1 aligns across 9 bases. Germline CDR1 MNHNS, CDR2 SASEGT. This CDR3 region has 17 residues. The trim removed 6 bases at V and 7 bases at J, leaving 15 bases unmatched. The DNA of the CDR3 is TGTGCCAGCAGCCCGGGACAGGGACGCCGGCTAGGTGAAAAACTGTTTTTT. It codes for CASSPGQGRRLGEKLFF.

On this clonotype itself: One base away lies a much larger clone, so this may be a sequencing read error. The V and J genes are TRBV12-3 or TRBV12-4 and TRBJ1-4, with D unresolved. This CDR3 has 12 residues. Here the CDR3 DNA reads TGTGCCAGCAGTTCCACGACCAAAAAACTGATTTTT. It translates to CASSSTTKKLIF.

V gene TRBV10-3 combines with J gene TRBJ1-2; D not resolved. CDR1 ENHRY and CDR2 SYGVKD come from the germline V gene. The CDR3 runs to 13 residues. V gave up 3 bases and J gave up 7 bases, with 12 bases separating them. CDR3 region: CAISETPEGGYTF. The CDR3 region has the DNA TGTGCCATCAGTGAAACCCCCGAGGGTGGCTACACCTTC.

At least ten counts were recorded for this clonotype. The chain links TRBV7-2 to TRBJ2-5; D remains ambiguous. CDR1 is SGHTA and CDR2 is FQGNSA in the germline V gene. This CDR3 is 12 amino acids long. Trimming took off 7 bases at V and 0 bases at J, with 6 bases between the two ends. The CDR3 sequence: CASTLYQETQYF. The CDR3 DNA follows: TGTGCCAGCACCCTGTACCAAGAGACCCAGTACTTC.

The chain combines TRBV7-6 with TRBJ2-3, with D unclear. This CDR3 contains 13 residues. Germline CDR1 is SGHVS and CDR2 is FNYEAQ. Deletions cut 4 bases from V and 2 bases from J, with 7 bases between. Here the CDR3 reads CASSSMDTDTQYF. The CDR3 region has the DNA TGTGCCAGCAGCTCGATGGACACAGATACGCAGTATTTT.

This clonotype was seen only a few times. The rearrangement joins TRBV28 to TRBJ2-7; TRBD1 aligns across 7 bases. The J segment lost 0 bases and the V segment lost 6 bases, leaving 8 bases of the junction unmatched. This CDR3 is built from 15 residues. Per the germline V gene, CDR1 is MDHEN and CDR2 is SYDVKM. The DNA for the CDR3 is TGTGCCAGCAGGGGGGTGACAGGGCTCTCCTACGAGCAGTACTTC. This translates into CASRGVTGLSYEQYF.

The V gene is TRBV29-1, the J gene TRBJ2-1; D is undetermined. Between the trimmed V and J ends, which lost 2 bases and 0 bases, there was a span of 8 bases. Germline lookup yields CDR1 SQVTM and CDR2 ANQGSEA. The CDR3 consists of 14 residues. This CDR3 reads CSVESISSYNEQFF. The CDR3 DNA follows: TGCAGCGTTGAATCTATTAGCTCCTACAATGAGCAGTTCTTC.

This clonotype was seen a handful of times. The chain links TRBV6-2 or TRBV6-3 to TRBJ2-5; D remains ambiguous. The CDR3 contains 13 residues. The V end was cut by 3 bases, the J end by 2 bases, with 7 bases between. Looked up from germline, CDR1 is MNHEY and CDR2 is SVGEGT. This CDR3 reads CASSYKYQETQYF. CDR3 DNA sequence: TGTGCCAGCAGTTATAAATATCAAGAGACCCAGTACTTC.

This clonotype was seen at least ten times. The rearrangement joins TRBV7-2 to TRBJ2-1, with D unclear. Trimming shortened V by 1 base and J by 3 bases, and 10 bases separated the two germline ends. The CDR3 runs 15 residues. Germline CDR1 reads SGHTA; CDR2 reads FQGNSA. For the CDR3, the DNA is TGTGCCAGCAGCTTAGGGCGTAGCTTCTACAATGAGCAGTTCTTC. Its translation: CASSLGRSFYNEQFF.

This clonotype showed up just a few times. The V and J genes are TRBV6-2 or TRBV6-3 and TRBJ1-2; 7 nucleotides match TRBD1. Germline CDR1 is MNHEY and CDR2 is SVGEGT. Unmatched junction bases numbered 3, after V lost 6 bases and J lost 2 bases. The CDR3 is made up of 13 amino acids. The CDR3 loop is CASSKGQNYGYTF. The CDR3 DNA reads as TGTGCCAGCAGCAAGGGACAGAACTATGGCTACACCTTC.

V is TRBV5-5 and J is TRBJ1-3, with unresolved D. Germline V gene data show CDR1 as SGHKS and CDR2 as YYEKEE (reference sequence). The CDR3 loop spans 15 amino acids. V lost 2 bases to trimming and J lost 0 bases, with 9 bases between them. The CDR3 here is CASSFQPSSGNTIYF. The DNA for the CDR3 is TGTGCCAGCAGCTTTCAACCTAGCTCTGGAAACACCATATATTTT.

Many counts were recorded for this clonotype. The V call is TRBV7-2, the J call TRBJ2-1; D remains unclear. The germline CDR1 and CDR2 sequences are SGHTA and FQGNSA. The CDR3 is 14 amino acids. V gave up 4 bases and J gave up 3 bases, with 10 bases separating them. The CDR3 protein is CASSSSRYYNEQFF. CDR3 nucleotides: TGTGCCAGCAGCTCCTCTCGTTACTACAATGAGCAGTTCTTC.

The chain employs TRBV20-1 and TRBJ1-1; D call uncertain. Per the germline V gene, CDR1 is DFQATT and CDR2 is SNEGSKA (reference sequence). The CDR3 extends over 12 amino acids. V was trimmed by 6 bases and J by 2 bases, leaving 10 bases between them. This CDR3 reads CSARGRNTEAFF. The CDR3 nucleotides read TGCAGTGCGCGGGGTAGAAACACTGAAGCTTTCTTT.

The sample holds many counts of this clonotype. The chain combines TRBV11-2 with TRBJ2-5; no definite D call. The germline V gene encodes CDR1 SGHAT and CDR2 FQNNGV. The CDR3 has 16 amino acids. V lost 1 base and J lost 1, with 13 bases in between. CDR3 DNA: TGTGCCAGCAGCTTAGGGGCGGCCGTGGCCCAAGAGACCCAGTACTTC. It encodes CASSLGAAVAQETQYF.

The chain has TRBV20-1 and TRBJ1-4; TRBD1 matches at 9 bases. The V gene end was trimmed by 5 bases and the J gene end by 4 bases; junction bases not matched to a gene: 5. The CDR3 length is 14 residues. Germline V gives CDR1 DFQATT, CDR2 SNEGSKA (reference sequence). The CDR3: CSADRDRVNEKLFF. CDR3 nucleotide sequence: TGCAGTGCTGACCGGGACAGGGTTAATGAAAAACTGTTTTTT.

This clonotype appeared a few times. The CDR3 spells CASHELPGTNRNTEAFF. In DNA, the CDR3 is TGTGCCAGCCATGAATTACCAGGAACGAACCGGAACACTGAAGCTTTCTTT. The rearrangement joins TRBV2 to TRBJ1-1, with D unresolved. This CDR3 comprises 17 residues. Trimming took off 8 bases at V and 1 base at J, with 23 bases between the two ends. The V gene's germline CDR1 is SNHLY and CDR2 FYNNEI.

CDR3 region: CASSLGSSGETDTQYF. In DNA, the CDR3 is TGTGCCAGCAGCTTAGGGTCTAGCGGGGAAACAGATACGCAGTATTTT. This chain uses TRBV7-9 with TRBJ2-3, with 9 bases fitting TRBD2. After removal of 1 base from V and 3 bases from J, the junction contained 5 bases not matched to a gene. Germline lookup yields CDR1 SEHNR and CDR2 FQNEAQ (reference sequence). The CDR3 runs 16 residues.

A word on this clonotype: Since no conserved phenylalanine or tryptophan closes the CDR3, a read error is the likely cause. The rearrangement joins TRBV7-8 to TRBJ1-2; 8 nucleotides agree with TRBD1. Trimming cost V 4 bases and J 3 bases; bases outside gene matches: 4. The CDR3 loop spans 14 amino acids. Germline V gene data show CDR1 as SGHVS and CDR2 as FQNEAQ. The CDR3 region has the DNA TGTGCCAGCAGCTCACAGGGGGACTACTATGGCTACACCATC. Its translation is CASSSQGDYYGYTI.

The chain has TRBV2 and TRBJ2-1, with D maybe TRBD1 (5 bases). The CDR3 totals 15 residues. Trimming cost V 7 bases and J 0 bases, with 13 bases left between them. Germline values: CDR1 SNHLY, CDR2 FYNNEI. CDR3 region: CASMKGSSSYNEQFF. The CDR3 DNA reads TGTGCCAGCATGAAGGGGTCGAGCTCCTACAATGAGCAGTTCTTC. The full variable domain, in which reference TRBV2 and TRBJ2-1 provide the parts outside the CDR3, is EPEVTQTPSHQVTQMGQEVILRCVPISNHLYFYWYRQILGQKVEFLVSFYNNEISEKSEIFDDQFSVERPDGSNFTLKIRSTKLEDSAMYFCASMKGSSSYNEQFFGPGTRLTVL.

This chain links TRBV7-6 with TRBJ2-2; D is undetermined. CDR1 is SGHVS, CDR2 FNYEAQ, per germline. CDR3 length: 14 amino acids. V lost 2 bases to trimming and J lost 2 bases, with 6 bases between them. The CDR3 protein is CASSLQVNTGELFF. The CDR3 bases are TGTGCCAGCAGCTTACAGGTTAACACCGGGGAGCTGTTTTTT.

At least ten counts were recorded for this clonotype. In DNA, the CDR3 is TGTGCCAGCAGCCCGACCGGGACAATGAACACTGAAGCTTTCTTT. It specifies CASSPTGTMNTEAFF. V gene TRBV7-8 combines with J gene TRBJ1-1; tentatively, D is TRBD1 (6 bases). The ends were cut back, 5 bases at V and 0 bases at J, with 13 bases in the middle. Per the germline V gene, CDR1 is SGHVS and CDR2 is FQNEAQ. The CDR3 totals 15 residues.

The chain carries TRBV4-3 and TRBJ1-2, with a tentative D call TRBD1 (6 bases). The CDR3 covers 14 residues. V was shortened by 4 bases and J by 13 bases, with 22 bases between the two germline ends. In germline, CDR1 is LGHNA, CDR2 YSLEER. CDR3 DNA: TGCGCCAGCAGCCCATGGATCCGGGACACCAAAAGCACCTTC. It translates to CASSPWIRDTKSTF.